Following are 21 T cell receptor beta chains from one sample sequenced in a study of cytomegalovirus exposure and HLA in healthy donors. Repertoires were generated with immunoSEQ multiplex PCR, while TCRdb's copy carries only in-frame clones and drops some. The table lists 150,000 to 200,000 clones, roughly 91% of them singletons, with 3% in the top ten. Sample: PBMCs. These receptors were obtained from a man younger than 35 in good health and CMV-seronegative.

The rearrangement uses TRBV28 and TRBJ1-3, with TRBD1 matching 7 bases. V lost 4 bases and J lost 4; bases outside the gene matches: 7. Germline V CDR1 and CDR2: MDHEN, SYDVKM. This CDR3 has 15 amino acids. This CDR3 is CASSYRGHPGNTIYF. The CDR3 DNA reads as TGTGCCAGCAGTTACAGGGGCCACCCCGGAAACACCATATATTTT.

V usage is TRBV6-1 and J usage is TRBJ2-1, with D tentatively TRBD2 (5 bases). Trimming removed 3 bases from V and 4 bases from J, with 16 bases in between. Germline V lookup: CDR1 MNHNS, CDR2 SASEGT. The CDR3 has 16 residues. In nucleotides, the CDR3 is TGTGCCAGCAGTGAGGGCGGGCTGGGTGATTACAATGAGCAGTTCTTC. This sequence encodes CASSEGGLGDYNEQFF.

The gene calls are TRBV28 and TRBJ2-7; tentatively, D is TRBD1 (6 bases). Trimming took 7 bases from V and 0 from J, leaving 13 bases between them. This CDR3 is built from 14 residues. The germline gives CDR1 MDHEN, CDR2 SYDVKM. The CDR3 region has the DNA TGTGCCAGCACTACACAGGGTAGCTCCTACGAGCAGTACGTC. Its translation: CASTTQGSSYEQYV.

The rearrangement links TRBV7-6 to TRBJ2-7; 11 nucleotides line up with TRBD2. Germline V gives CDR1 SGHVS, CDR2 FNYEAQ. V shed 5 bases and J 7 bases; nucleotides not matched to a gene: 7. There are 14 residues in the CDR3. CDR3 DNA sequence: TGTGCCAGCAGCCACGGGACTAGCGGAGGGGAGCAGTACTTC. Its protein product is CASSHGTSGGEQYF.

This clone appeared once. This sequence joins TRBV29-1 and TRBJ2-5, with 8 bases identical to TRBD2. Germline trimming cut 4 bases from V and 5 bases from J; bases unmatched to any gene: 9. The CDR3 totals 14 residues. CDR1 SQVTM and CDR2 ANQGSEA come from the germline V gene. This chain's CDR3 is CSVVELADGETQYF. The CDR3 coding sequence is TGCAGCGTTGTGGAACTAGCGGACGGGGAGACCCAGTACTTC. The full variable domain, in which reference TRBV29-1 and TRBJ2-5 provide the parts outside the CDR3, is SAVISQKPSRDICQRGTSLTIQCQVDSQVTMMFWYRQQPGQSLTLIATANQGSEATYESGFVIDKFPISRPNLTFSTLTVSNMSPEDSSIYLCSVVELADGETQYFGPGTRLLVL.

The chain carries TRBV27 and TRBJ1-2; possible D gene TRBD1, 6 bases. Trimming stripped 1 base from V and 2 bases from J, with 8 bases between. Germline V gives CDR1 MNHEY, CDR2 SMNVEV (reference sequence). The CDR3 runs to 14 residues. The chain's CDR3 is CASSLYGTNYGYTF. In DNA, the CDR3 is TGTGCCAGCAGTTTATACGGGACAAACTATGGCTACACCTTC.

V gene TRBV6-1 combines with J gene TRBJ1-2, with a tentative D call TRBD1 (5 bases). Deletions cut 0 bases from V and 7 bases from J, with 6 bases between. Germline V gene data show CDR1 as MNHNS and CDR2 as SASEGT. The CDR3 length is 12 residues. The CDR3 nucleotides are TGTGCCAGCAGTGAAGCGGGGGGTGGCTACACCTTC. Its protein product is CASSEAGGGYTF.

The rearrangement links TRBV29-1 to TRBJ2-1, with D perhaps matching TRBD2 (7 bases). Germline V gives CDR1 SQVTM, CDR2 ANQGSEA. CDR3 length: 12 residues. V was shortened by 2 bases and J by 9 bases, with 11 bases between the two germline ends. The CDR3 here is CSVERGGVEQFF. The CDR3 region has the DNA TGCAGCGTTGAAAGGGGGGGGGTTGAGCAGTTCTTC.

This clone was seen more than once but under ten times. The V gene is TRBV2, the J gene TRBJ2-7; D possibly corresponds to TRBD1 (5 bases). The V and J ends lost 3 bases and 0 bases respectively, with 9 bases between them. The CDR3 loop spans 14 amino acids. Germline loops: CDR1 SNHLY, CDR2 FYNNEI. In DNA, the CDR3 is TGTGCCAGCAGTGAGCCCGACAGCTCCTACGAGCAGTACGTC. Translation: CASSEPDSSYEQYV.

The chain recombines TRBV28 with TRBJ1-5; 7 bases map to TRBD1. This CDR3 spans 16 amino acids. Unmatched junction bases numbered 17, after V lost 10 bases and J lost 5 bases. Germline CDR1 and CDR2: MDHEN and SYDVKM. CDR3 sequence reads: CATGDSSYVGDQPQHF. CDR3 DNA: TGTGCCACCGGGGACAGCTCCTACGTGGGCGATCAGCCCCAGCATTTT.

This clone was observed a few times. The V and J genes are TRBV7-2 and TRBJ1-3; D remains unclear. Germline CDR1 reads SGHTA; CDR2 reads FQGNSA. The length of the CDR3 is 15 residues. Trimming removed 3 bases from V and 0 bases from J, with 9 bases in between. CDR3 loop: CASSLIRSSGNTIYF. Written as DNA, the CDR3 is TGTGCCAGCAGCTTGATACGGAGCTCTGGAAACACCATATATTTT. Based on the CDR3 plus reference TRBV7-2 and TRBJ1-3, the full variable domain is GAGVSQSPSNKVTEKGKDVELRCDPISGHTALYWYRQSLGQGLEFLIYFQGNSAPDKSGLPSDRFSAERTGGSVSTLTIQRTQQEDSAVYLCASSLIRSSGNTIYFGEGSWLTVV.

The chain recombines TRBV27 with TRBJ2-1; the match to TRBD1 covers 9 bases. J lost 0 bases, V lost 5 bases, and 2 bases had no gene match. From germline, CDR1 is MNHEY and CDR2 SMNVEV (reference sequence). The CDR3 contains 15 residues. The CDR3 DNA reads TGTGCCAGCAGTCCGACAGGGGGCTCCTACAATGAGCAGTTCTTC. It translates to CASSPTGGSYNEQFF.

The chain has TRBV19 and TRBJ2-2; 8 nucleotides align to TRBD2. The CDR3 length is 15 residues. CDR1 is LNHDA, CDR2 SQIVND, per germline (reference sequence). Trimming took 10 bases from V and 6 from J; bases not matched to a gene: 13. The CDR3 DNA reads as TGTGCCACCCAGACCGGGACTAGGGGTCCCGGGGAGCTGTTTTTT. This encodes CATQTGTRGPGELFF.

The rearrangement links TRBV7-6 to TRBJ2-7; tentative D call: TRBD1 (6 bases). This CDR3 region has 14 residues. Germline V gives CDR1 SGHVS, CDR2 FNYEAQ. Trimming pared 1 base from V and 0 bases from J, leaving 7 bases between. CDR3: CASSLGQVSYEQYF. In DNA form, the CDR3 reads TGTGCCAGCAGCTTAGGACAGGTCTCCTACGAGCAGTACTTC.

This chain connects TRBV12-5 to TRBJ2-2, with D hard to call. The CDR3 covers 12 residues. The germline V gene has CDR1 LGHNT and CDR2 FRNRAP. V lost 6 bases to trimming and J lost 1 base, with 3 bases between them. The CDR3 protein is CASGQNTGELFF. The CDR3 DNA follows: TGTGCTAGTGGACAGAACACCGGGGAGCTGTTTTTT. Full variable domain (remainder filled in from reference TRBV12-5 and TRBJ2-2): DARVTQTPRHKVTEMGQEVTMRCQPILGHNTVFWYRQTMMQGLELLAYFRNRAPLDDSGMPKDRFSAEMPDATLATLKIQPSEPRDSAVYFCASGQNTGELFFGEGSRLTVL.

CDR3 in DNA: TGTGCCAGCAGACCCGGGGGGGGCTACACCTTC. Protein product: CASRPGGGYTF. The chain has TRBV6-1 and TRBJ1-2, with D perhaps TRBD1 (5 bases). V lost 6 bases to trimming and J lost 8 bases, with 10 bases between them. CDR1 and CDR2 from the germline V gene are MNHNS and SASEGT. This CDR3 has 11 residues.

The genes are TRBV29-1 and TRBJ2-1, with 7 positions matching TRBD1. The V gene end was trimmed by 1 base and the J gene end by 4 bases; junction bases not matched to a gene: 7. Germline loops: CDR1 SQVTM, CDR2 ANQGSEA. The CDR3 extends over 15 amino acids. The CDR3 here is CSVEAFGQAYNEQFF. In DNA form, the CDR3 reads TGCAGCGTTGAAGCCTTCGGACAGGCTTACAATGAGCAGTTCTTC.

The J gene is TRBJ2-5, the V gene TRBV6-1, with D possibly being TRBD2 (6 bases). Germline V CDR1 and CDR2: MNHNS, SASEGT. Trimming took 4 bases from V and 5 from J, leaving 14 bases between them. The CDR3 consists of 14 residues. The CDR3 DNA is TGTGCCAGCAGTGTCTCGGGAGAGCCGGAGACCCAGTACTTC. It encodes CASSVSGEPETQYF.

The J gene is TRBJ2-1, the V gene TRBV6-5, with D possibly being TRBD2 (6 bases). The germline CDR1 and CDR2 sequences are MNHEY and SVGAGI. This CDR3 comprises 15 residues. The V gene lost 6 bases and the J gene lost 0 bases, with 12 bases spanning the gap. The DNA for the CDR3 is TGTGCCAGCAGCTCGGGACTCCTCTCCTACAATGAGCAGTTCTTC. As protein: CASSSGLLSYNEQFF.

This clone has only one observation. The chain links TRBV6-1 to TRBJ1-2; 7 bases fit TRBD1. The CDR3 is 14 residues long. Trimming at V came to 7 bases and at J to 7 bases, leaving 12 bases not matched to a gene. The germline V gene has CDR1 MNHNS and CDR2 SASEGT. The CDR3 protein is CASTILEGAGGYTF. CDR3 bases: TGTGCCAGCACGATCCTAGAGGGGGCTGGTGGCTACACCTTC.

The chain is built from TRBV4-2 and TRBJ2-7; TRBD1 matches 10 bases. Per the germline V gene, CDR1 is LGHNA and CDR2 is YNFKEQ. The V segment lost 6 bases and the J segment 3 bases; nucleotides outside the gene matches: 8. There are 15 residues in the CDR3. CDR3 DNA sequence: TGTGCCAGCAGAGATCCGGGACAGGGGTACTACGAGCAGTACTTC. Translation: CASRDPGQGYYEQYF.